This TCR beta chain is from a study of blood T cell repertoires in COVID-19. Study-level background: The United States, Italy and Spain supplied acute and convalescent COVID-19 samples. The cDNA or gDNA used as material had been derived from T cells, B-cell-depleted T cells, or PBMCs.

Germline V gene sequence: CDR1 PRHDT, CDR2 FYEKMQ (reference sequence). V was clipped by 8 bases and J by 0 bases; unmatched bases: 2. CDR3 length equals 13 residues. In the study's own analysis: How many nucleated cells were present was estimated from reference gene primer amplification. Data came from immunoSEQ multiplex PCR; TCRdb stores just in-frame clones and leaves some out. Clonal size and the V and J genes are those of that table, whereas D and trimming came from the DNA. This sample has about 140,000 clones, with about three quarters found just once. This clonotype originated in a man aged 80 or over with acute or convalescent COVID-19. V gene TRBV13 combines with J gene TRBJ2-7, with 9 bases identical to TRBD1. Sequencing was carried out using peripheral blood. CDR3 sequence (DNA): TGTGCCAGCCGGGACAGGGACTCCTACGAGCAGTACTTC. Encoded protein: CASRDRDSYEQYF.